The rows below give T cell receptor beta chains drawn from one sample of a study of cytomegalovirus exposure and HLA in healthy donors. The data were produced by immunoSEQ multiplex PCR, yet TCRdb's version contains in-frame clones alone and is incomplete. The sample has about 280,000 clones, around nine tenths seen once. Material for sequencing was PBMCs. The receptors originated from a woman between 18 and 30 years old in good health and CMV-seronegative. Both conserved end residues are part of each CDR3. The D gene is left open where the match is weak. A row's size may be missing; if present it is once, few, many or a size class.

J gene	clone size	V gene	D gene	CDR3 DNA	CDR3 protein
TRBJ2-1	-	TRBV5-1	TRBD2	TGCGCCAGCAGCTTGGACGGCGGGAGGGCCTTGAATGAGCAGTTCTTC	CASSLDGGRALNEQFF
TRBJ1-6	few	TRBV7-2	TRBD1	TGTGCCAGCTCGAAATCCGGGACAGCCAATTCACCCCTCCACTTT	CASSKSGTANSPLHF
TRBJ2-5	-	TRBV7-9	-	TGTGCCAGCAGCTTAACTAGTTTAGAGACCCAGTACTTC	CASSLTSLETQYF
TRBJ2-5	once	TRBV18	-	TGTGCCAGCTCACCACGGCTAGCTGGGGGGAAAGAGACCCAGTACTTC	CASSPRLAGGKETQYF
TRBJ2-5	-	TRBV7-6	TRBD1	TGTGCCAGCAGCTTAGACAGGGGGGAGACCCAGTACTTC	CASSLDRGETQYF
TRBJ1-3	-	TRBV6-1	-	TGTGCCAGCAGTGAGGGCACCTACTCTGGAAACACCATATATTTT	CASSEGTYSGNTIYF
TRBJ1-1	-	TRBV28	TRBD1	TGTGCCAGCAGTCCGACAGGGGGTGGAACTGAAGCTTTCTTT	CASSPTGGGTEAFF
TRBJ1-3	-	TRBV27	-	TGTGCCAGCAGACCTCGGGGGGCCTCCTCTGGAAACACCATATATTTT	CASRPRGASSGNTIYF
TRBJ2-7	-	TRBV12-5	-	TGTGCTAGTGGTTTGGCCCCCCGGGGGGAGCAGTACTTC	CASGLAPRGEQYF
TRBJ1-2	once	TRBV9	TRBD1	TGTGCCAGCGACAGGGGTACAGGGCCCTTTGGTGGCTACACCTTC	CASDRGTGPFGGYTF
TRBJ1-5	-	TRBV28	-	TGTGCCAGCAGTTTCAGGAATTTGGGTCAGCCCCAGCATTTT	CASSFRNLGQPQHF
TRBJ1-6	-	TRBV2	TRBD1	TGTGCCAGCAGTGGGGGACAGGGAAATTCACCCCTCCACTTT	CASSGGQGNSPLHF
TRBJ2-1	-	TRBV7-8	TRBD2	TGTGCCAGCAGCTTTTCCACTAGCGGAACCTGGGATCCGTTCTTC	CASSFSTSGTWDPFF
TRBJ1-5	-	TRBV7-2	-	TGTGCCAGCAGCTTAAGGCGGGGCAGCGGGAATCAGCCCCAGCATTTT	CASSLRRGSGNQPQHF
TRBJ2-3	-	TRBV9	-	TGTGCCAGCAGCGTGCTAGGTCTAGATACGCAGTATTTT	CASSVLGLDTQYF
TRBJ2-1	-	TRBV19	TRBD2	TGTGCCAGTAGTACGACTAGCGGGAATGACAATGAGCAGTTCTTC	CASSTTSGNDNEQFF
TRBJ2-7	-	TRBV5-1	TRBD2	TGCGCCAGCAGCCCTACCGGGGGGGCCGGCTACGAGCAGTACTTC	CASSPTGGAGYEQYF
TRBJ2-1	-	TRBV5-1	TRBD2	TGCGCCAGCAGCTCGGCTCCTACAAGCCGGACTAGCGAGACAACGCGGTACAATGAGCAGTTCTTC	CASSSAPTSRTSETTRYNEQFF
TRBJ1-4	-	TRBV30	-	TGTGCCTGGAGTGTAAGGAGATTTCGCACTAATGAAAAACTGTTTTTT	CAWSVRRFRTNEKLFF
TRBJ1-5	-	TRBV6-5	TRBD1	TGTGCCAGCAGTTACTCCGGACAGGGTCTAGGTCAGCCCCAGCATTTT	CASSYSGQGLGQPQHF